The following is a T cell receptor beta chain sequence with its context. Its specificity is not known. The entry originates in a study of cytomegalovirus exposure and HLA in healthy donors. Germline CDR1 SEHNR, CDR2 FQNEAQ (reference sequence). The V and J ends lost 5 bases and 1 base respectively, with 11 bases between them. This CDR3 spans 14 amino acids. Findings and caveats of the study: By a later analysis, the bulk of CMV-associated TCR beta chains appeared HLA-restricted. Later genetic work tied a missense DCLRE1C variant to beta-chain V and J trimming. Rare TCR sequences dominated, though some public TCRs recurred in many donors. The classifier reportedly diagnosed cytomegalovirus status with high specificity and sensitivity.

Amplification used 60 Vbeta primers and 13 Jbeta primers. Some clones are missing from TCRdb's copy, which holds only in-frame ones; the method was immunoSEQ multiplex PCR. The sample table sets out over 90,000 clones. V is TRBV7-9 and J is TRBJ1-2; a weak D match, TRBD1 (6 bases). Material for sequencing was PBMCs. This TCR was recovered from a man between 35 and 55 years old in good health and CMV-seronegative. The CDR3 loop reads CASSPGTLNYGYTF. The CDR3 DNA follows: TGTGCCAGCAGCCCTGGGACACTTAACTATGGCTACACCTTC.